This T cell receptor beta chain was sequenced in a study of T-cell memory formation after mild COVID-19. In the study overall: Each donor largely had its own TCR clusters.

V was trimmed by 5 bases and J by 7 bases, leaving 18 bases between them. This CDR3 contains 14 residues. From germline, CDR1 is SGHDN and CDR2 FVKESK. The 5'RACE method, run with constant-segment primers, produced TCR alpha and TCR beta cDNA libraries (carrying sample barcodes and UMIs). TCRdb used MiXCR to reprocess the 5' RACE reads, holding one entry per CDR3 protein. The repertoire holds 450,000 to 650,000 distinct CDR3 sequences, about a fifth seen once, with roughly an eighth in the top ten. Regarding the study as a whole: Clones which contracted sat mainly in CM and EM if CD4+, and in EMRA if CD8+. Day 15 to 85 contracting clones showed balanced CD4/CD8; later expanders leaned CD4+.

Remarks on this clonotype: Its antigen is as yet unknown.

The receptor was derived from an adult woman who had mild COVID-19 (a few samples of this study predate the infection). Cell type and time point are not known. The sample taken for sequencing was PBMCs or a T cell subset sorted from them (not recorded which). The V call is TRBV14, the J call TRBJ2-7; tentatively, D is TRBD1 (6 bases). DNA of the CDR3: TGTGCCAGCAGCGCCACAGGGTTCCAGGTTGAGCAGTACTTC. This encodes CASSATGFQVEQYF.